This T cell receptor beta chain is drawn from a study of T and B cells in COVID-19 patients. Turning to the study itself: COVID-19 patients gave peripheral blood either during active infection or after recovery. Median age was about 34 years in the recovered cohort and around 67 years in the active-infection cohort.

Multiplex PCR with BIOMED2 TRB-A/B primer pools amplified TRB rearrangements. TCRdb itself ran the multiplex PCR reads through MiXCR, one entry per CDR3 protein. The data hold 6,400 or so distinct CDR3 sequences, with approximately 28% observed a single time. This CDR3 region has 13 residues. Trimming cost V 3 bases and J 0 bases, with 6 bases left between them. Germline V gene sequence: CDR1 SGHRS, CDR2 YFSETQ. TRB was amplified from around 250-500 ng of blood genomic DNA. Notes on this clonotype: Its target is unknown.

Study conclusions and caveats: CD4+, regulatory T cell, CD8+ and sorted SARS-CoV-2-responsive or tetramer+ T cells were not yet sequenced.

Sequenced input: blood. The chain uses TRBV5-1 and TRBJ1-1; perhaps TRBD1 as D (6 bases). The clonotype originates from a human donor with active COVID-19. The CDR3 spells CASSYRVNTEAFF. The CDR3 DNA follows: TGCGCCAGCAGCTACAGGGTGAACACTGAAGCTTTCTTT.